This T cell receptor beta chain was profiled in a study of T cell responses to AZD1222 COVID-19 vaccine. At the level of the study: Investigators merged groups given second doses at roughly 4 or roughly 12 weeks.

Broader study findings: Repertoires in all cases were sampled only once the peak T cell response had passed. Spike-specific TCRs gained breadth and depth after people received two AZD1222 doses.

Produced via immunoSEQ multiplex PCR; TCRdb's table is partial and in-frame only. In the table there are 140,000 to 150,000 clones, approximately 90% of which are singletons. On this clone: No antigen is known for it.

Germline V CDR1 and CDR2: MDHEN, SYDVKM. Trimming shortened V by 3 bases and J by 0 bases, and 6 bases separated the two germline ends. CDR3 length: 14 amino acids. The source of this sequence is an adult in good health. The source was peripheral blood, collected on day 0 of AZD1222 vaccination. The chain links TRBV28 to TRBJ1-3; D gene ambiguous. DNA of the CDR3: TGTGCCAGCAGTTTGGACTTCTCTGGAAACACCATATATTTT. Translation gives CASSLDFSGNTIYF.